The next 8 T cell receptor beta chains were all read from a single sample in a study of cytomegalovirus exposure and HLA in healthy donors. PCR primers comprised 60 Vbeta and 13 Jbeta primers. Produced via immunoSEQ multiplex PCR; TCRdb's table is partial and in-frame only. The sample has about 130,000 clones, approximately 78% seen once; the top ten hold less than 6.5%. Sequences were obtained from PBMCs. The source of these receptors is a woman between 40 and 50 years old in good health and CMV-seropositive.

Details on this clone: At one end the junction does not follow the germline gene, possibly because of a read error. This chain uses TRBV7-9 with TRBJ1-2, with D perhaps matching TRBD1 (6 bases). Germline CDR1 and CDR2: SEHNR and FQNEAQ (reference sequence). The CDR3 has 15 amino acids. CDR3 protein: CSSSLPGVQGNGYTF. The CDR3 nucleotides read TGTTCCAGCAGCTTACCTGGCGTACAGGGAAATGGCTACACCTTC.

The chain combines TRBV20-1 with TRBJ2-5; no clear D. V shed 4 bases and J shed 7 bases, with 7 bases lying between them. The length of the CDR3 is 10 residues. The germline V gene encodes CDR1 DFQATT and CDR2 SNEGSKA (reference sequence). The DNA for the CDR3 is TGCAGTGCTAATGAGTTGACCCAGTACTTC. Encoded protein: CSANELTQYF.

This chain links TRBV2 with TRBJ2-5, with TRBD2 identical over 12 bases. V was pared by 6 bases and J by 5 bases, with 10 bases of the junction left unmatched. CDR1 is SNHLY, CDR2 FYNNEI, per germline. The CDR3 has 16 residues. In DNA, the CDR3 is TGTGCCAGCAGAGATCTAGCGGGAGGGCCTATCGAGACCCAGTACTTC. Protein sequence: CASRDLAGGPIETQYF.

This rearrangement joins TRBV19 to TRBJ1-3, with D unresolved. From germline, CDR1 is LNHDA and CDR2 SQIVND (reference sequence). The V end was cut by 5 bases, the J end by 3 bases, with 17 bases between. The CDR3 is 16 amino acids. Here the CDR3 DNA reads TGTGCCAGTAGTCCAAGGACTAACGAAGGTGGAAACACCATATATTTT. The encoded protein is CASSPRTNEGGNTIYF.

This clone was seen only a few times. The J gene is TRBJ1-2, the V gene TRBV5-4, with TRBD1 as a possible D gene (5 bases). Germline CDR1 is SGHNT and CDR2 is YYREEE (reference sequence). The V gene lost 0 bases and the J gene lost 0 bases, with 9 bases spanning the gap. This CDR3 contains 15 residues. Here the CDR3 DNA reads TGTGCCAGCAGCTTGGCCGACAGCCCTAACTATGGCTACACCTTC. This gives the protein CASSLADSPNYGYTF.

This chain links TRBV6-1 with TRBJ1-3; D is ambiguous. Germline V lookup: CDR1 MNHNS, CDR2 SASEGT. This CDR3 comprises 15 residues. Trimming shortened V by 7 bases and J by 0 bases, and 13 bases separated the two germline ends. The CDR3 region is CASTRTANSGNTIYF. CDR3 bases: TGTGCCAGCACCCGGACTGCTAACTCTGGAAACACCATATATTTT.

Worth noting for this clone: The CDR3 does not close with the conserved phenylalanine or tryptophan, likely indicating a read error. This sequence joins TRBV5-1 and TRBJ2-3, with D possibly TRBD1 on 6 matching bases. The CDR3 length is 15 residues. From germline, CDR1 is SGHRS and CDR2 YFSETQ. Trimming cost V 0 bases and J 6 bases, with 14 bases left between them. The CDR3 region is CASSLVSNTGDTQYV. Written as DNA, the CDR3 is TGCGCCAGCAGCTTGGTATCTAACACAGGGGATACGCAGTATGTT.

This clone showed up just once. The J gene is TRBJ1-5, the V gene TRBV18, with TRBD1 identical over 8 bases. The CDR3 totals 14 residues. The germline V gene has CDR1 KGHSH and CDR2 LQKENI. J lost 11 bases, V lost 5 bases, and 11 bases had no gene match. The CDR3 is CASSAGGLRSAQHF. Here the CDR3 DNA reads TGTGCCAGCTCAGCAGGGGGCCTCAGGTCGGCCCAGCATTTT.